This entry features one TCR beta chain sequence. As yet, its antigen is unknown. With V trimmed by 6 bases and J by 4 bases, 11 bases remained unmatched. This CDR3 is built from 16 residues. CDR1 SGHVS and CDR2 FQNEAQ come from the germline V gene. The sample is drawn from a study of cytomegalovirus exposure and HLA in healthy donors. Study-level findings and limits: A few chains linked to CMV were shown in vitro to be specific for CMV antigens.

60 Vbeta and 13 Jbeta primers were used in PCR. Using immunoSEQ multiplex PCR, the repertoire was profiled, and TCRdb retains in-frame clones only, with some absent. Of about 160,000 clones in the sample, 65% to 80% were seen once. Sequencing was carried out using PBMCs. This clonotype was sampled from a woman aged 40 to 50 in good health and CMV-seropositive. The chain links TRBV7-8 to TRBJ2-1; TRBD2 matches 8 bases. The CDR3 sequence is CASSQRGRDRYNEQFF. CDR3 nucleotide sequence: TGTGCCAGCAGTCAGCGGGGGAGAGATAGGTACAATGAGCAGTTCTTC.